The 7 T cell receptor beta chains listed next were all sequenced from one sample in a study of control samples from healthy donors and cancer patients. The repertoire was sequenced with immunoSEQ multiplex PCR; TCRdb's copy has only in-frame clones and lacks some. The sample contains around 50,000 clones, less than 95% of which appear only once. Sequenced: PBMCs. The source of these receptors is a man aged 25-45 years with colorectal cancer.

The gene calls are TRBV11-2 and TRBJ1-1; TRBD1 aligns across 7 bases. V was clipped by 7 bases and J by 1 base; unmatched bases: 9. The CDR3 spans 15 residues. The germline gives CDR1 SGHAT, CDR2 FQNNGV. Written as DNA, the CDR3 is TGTGCCAGCAAAGACAGGGACGTTGAGAACACTGAAGCTTTCTTT. This translates into CASKDRDVENTEAFF.

V is TRBV2 and J is TRBJ2-3, with D perhaps TRBD2 (7 bases). The germline V gene has CDR1 SNHLY and CDR2 FYNNEI. The CDR3 is made up of 13 amino acids. V was clipped by 6 bases and J by 6 bases, with 13 bases between them. CDR3 protein: CASRRGGVDTQYF. The CDR3 region has the DNA TGTGCCAGCAGACGAGGGGGGGTGGATACGCAGTATTTT.

The chain links TRBV28 to TRBJ1-1; D call uncertain. The germline V and J ends were trimmed by 1 base and 9 bases, with 9 bases remaining between them. CDR3 size: 12 residues. CDR1 MDHEN and CDR2 SYDVKM come from the germline V gene. The CDR3 DNA reads TGTGCCAGCAGTTTATTCGCGTCTAAAGCTTTCTTT. Its translation: CASSLFASKAFF.

The CDR3 region is CASSPPWRLGTDEQFF. The CDR3 bases are TGTGCCAGCAGCCCCCCGTGGAGACTAGGAACGGATGAGCAGTTCTTC. V is TRBV7-9 and J is TRBJ2-1; tentatively, D is TRBD2 (6 bases). V lost 5 bases and J lost 8, with 22 bases in between. This CDR3 contains 16 residues. Germline CDR1 is SEHNR and CDR2 is FQNEAQ (reference sequence).

This chain links TRBV12-3 or TRBV12-4 with TRBJ1-1; D is uncertain. Trimming took 6 bases from V and 2 from J, leaving 4 bases between them. The CDR3 is made up of 11 amino acids. The chain's CDR3 is CASSKNTEAFF. CDR3 coding DNA: TGTGCCAGCAGCAAAAACACTGAAGCTTTCTTT.

This sequence joins TRBV30 and TRBJ1-2; a weak D match, TRBD1 (6 bases). Looked up from germline, CDR1 is GTSNPN and CDR2 is SVGIG (reference sequence). Trimming took off 8 bases at V and 5 bases at J, with 18 bases between the two ends. This CDR3 is 13 amino acids long. Here the CDR3 DNA reads TGTGCCGTGAATCAGGGGCGTAAATATGGCTACACCTTC. This gives the protein CAVNQGRKYGYTF.

The chain employs TRBV27 and TRBJ1-2; D uncertain. CDR3 length: 13 amino acids. Germline V gives CDR1 MNHEY, CDR2 SMNVEV (reference sequence). With 2 bases removed from V and 5 bases from J, the gap between germline ends came to 9 bases. The CDR3 sequence: CASSLNGGYGYTF. The CDR3 nucleotides are TGTGCCAGCAGTTTAAACGGTGGGTATGGCTACACCTTC.